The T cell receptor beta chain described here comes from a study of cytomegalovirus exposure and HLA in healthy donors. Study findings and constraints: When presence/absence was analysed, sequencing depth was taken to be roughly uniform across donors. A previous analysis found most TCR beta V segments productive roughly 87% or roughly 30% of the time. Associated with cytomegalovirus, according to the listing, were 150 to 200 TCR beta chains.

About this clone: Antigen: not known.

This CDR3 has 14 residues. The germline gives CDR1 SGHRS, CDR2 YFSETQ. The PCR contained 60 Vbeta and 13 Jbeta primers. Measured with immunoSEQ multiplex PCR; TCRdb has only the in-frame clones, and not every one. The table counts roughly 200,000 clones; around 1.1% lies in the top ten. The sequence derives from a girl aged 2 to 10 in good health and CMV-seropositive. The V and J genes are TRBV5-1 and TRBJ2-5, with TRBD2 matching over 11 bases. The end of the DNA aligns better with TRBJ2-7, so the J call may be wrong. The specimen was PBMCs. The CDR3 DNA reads TGCGCCAGCAGCTACGGACTAGCGGGCTACGAGCAGTACTTC. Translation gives CASSYGLAGYEQYF.